This TCR beta chain was sequenced for a study of siplizumab effects on memory and regulatory T cells. Findings of the study overall: Naive T cells looked more diverse than memory cells and looked like major alloresponse contributors. Under siplizumab, an average around 69% of mappable alloreactive CD4+ clones were Treg-derived, compared with under 35% in controls.

Here immunoSEQ multiplex PCR was the method, and the copy in TCRdb shows in-frame clones only, minus some. The repertoire consists of about 63,000 clones, with approximately 87% occurring once and the leading ten covering 3.5% to 4.5%. The CDR3 consists of 13 residues. Germline loops: CDR1 KGHSH, CDR2 LQKENI. V trimming: 2 bases; J trimming: 4 bases; junction bases outside the gene matches: 1. Turning to this clone: The target antigen is unknown.

The origin of this receptor is a human donor in good health. The genes are TRBV18 and TRBJ1-2; 7 bases agree with TRBD1. Sequenced input: memory CD4+ T cells sorted from blood. The CDR3, as DNA: TGTGCCAGCTCACCAAACAGGGGCTATGGCTACACCTTC. This translates into CASSPNRGYGYTF.